Described below is a single T cell receptor beta chain sequence and its context. This record belongs to a study of blood T cell repertoires in COVID-19. Looking at the study overall: From T cells, B-cell-depleted T cells, or PBMCs came the material, which was cDNA or gDNA.

As originally analysed: Amplification with reference gene primers provided the estimates of nucleated cell counts. The method was immunoSEQ multiplex PCR; TCRdb's version includes in-frame clones alone and lacks a portion of them. The DNA gave D and trimming, while V, J and clone size come from that table. The repertoire holds 70,000 to 80,000 clones, with about 80% as singletons. This receptor was taken from an elderly man with acute or convalescent COVID-19. Sequencing used peripheral blood.

The CDR3: CATSREYTDYGYTF. The CDR3 region has the DNA TGTGCCACCAGCAGAGAGTACACAGACTATGGCTACACCTTC. The J gene is TRBJ1-2, the V gene TRBV15, with D hard to call. The germline gives CDR1 LNHNV, CDR2 YYDKDF (reference sequence). The CDR3 is made up of 14 amino acids. The germline V and J ends were trimmed by 0 bases and 3 bases, with 8 bases remaining between them. The variable domain in full, completed from reference TRBV15 and TRBJ1-2, reads DAMVIQNPRYQVTQFGKPVTLSCSQTLNHNVMYWYQQKSSQAPKLLFHYYDKDFNNEADTPDNFQSRRPNTSFCFLDIRSPGLGDTAMYLCATSREYTDYGYTFGSGTRLTVV.